Here is one TCR beta chain with its context. The sample originates from a study of shared clonotypes between healthy human individuals. The donors were all Caucasian adults (living in Nashville, Tennessee). The method was immunoSEQ multiplex PCR; TCRdb's version includes in-frame clones alone and lacks a portion of them. The repertoire holds more than 900,000 clones, 78% seen once, with roughly 0.57% in the top ten. The CDR3 is 18 residues long. Germline V CDR1 and CDR2: LGHNA, YSLEER. Trimming took off 1 base at V and 0 bases at J, with 15 bases between the two ends. This receptor was taken from a man aged 18-30 years in good health. Some clones in this sample may be carry-over from other donors' samples. The chain combines TRBV4-3 with TRBJ2-2; tentatively, D is TRBD2 (6 bases). Sequenced: memory CD4+ T cells from PBMCs. Stated subset: CD45RA-negative fraction. Here the CDR3 DNA reads TGCGCCAGCAGCCAAGGGGCCATAGCGGCGTCGAACACCGGGGAGCTGTTTTTT. This encodes CASSQGAIAASNTGELFF.